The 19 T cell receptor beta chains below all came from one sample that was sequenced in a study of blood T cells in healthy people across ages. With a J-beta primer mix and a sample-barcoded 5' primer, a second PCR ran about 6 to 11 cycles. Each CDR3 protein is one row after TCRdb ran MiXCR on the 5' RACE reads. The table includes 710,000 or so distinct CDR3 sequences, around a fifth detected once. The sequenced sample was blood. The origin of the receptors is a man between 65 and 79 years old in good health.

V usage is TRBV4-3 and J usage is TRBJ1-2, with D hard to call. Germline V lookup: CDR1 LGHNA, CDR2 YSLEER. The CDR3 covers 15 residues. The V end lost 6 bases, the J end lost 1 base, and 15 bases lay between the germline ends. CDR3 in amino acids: CASSAAGVLNYGYTF. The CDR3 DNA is TGCGCCAGCAGTGCCGCCGGCGTACTTAACTATGGCTACACCTTC.

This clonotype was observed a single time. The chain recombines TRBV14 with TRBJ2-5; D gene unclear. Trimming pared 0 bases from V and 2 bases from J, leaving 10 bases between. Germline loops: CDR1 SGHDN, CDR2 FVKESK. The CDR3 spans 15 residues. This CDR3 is CASSQEWGRQETQYF. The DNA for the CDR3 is TGTGCCAGCAGCCAAGAGTGGGGTAGACAAGAGACCCAGTACTTC.

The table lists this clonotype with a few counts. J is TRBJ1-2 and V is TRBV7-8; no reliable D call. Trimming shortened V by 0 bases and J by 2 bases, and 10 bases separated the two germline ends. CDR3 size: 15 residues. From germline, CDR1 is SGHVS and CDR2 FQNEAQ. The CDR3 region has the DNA TGTGCCAGCAGCTTAGCCGCCCGTTCGAACTATGGCTACACCTTC. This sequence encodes CASSLAARSNYGYTF.

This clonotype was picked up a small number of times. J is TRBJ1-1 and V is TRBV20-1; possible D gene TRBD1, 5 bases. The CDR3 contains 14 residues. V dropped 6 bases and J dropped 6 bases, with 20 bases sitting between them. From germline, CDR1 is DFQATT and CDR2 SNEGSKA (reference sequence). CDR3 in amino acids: CSAQVQAGRAEAFF. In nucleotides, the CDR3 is TGCAGTGCCCAGGTTCAAGCAGGGCGCGCTGAAGCTTTCTTT.

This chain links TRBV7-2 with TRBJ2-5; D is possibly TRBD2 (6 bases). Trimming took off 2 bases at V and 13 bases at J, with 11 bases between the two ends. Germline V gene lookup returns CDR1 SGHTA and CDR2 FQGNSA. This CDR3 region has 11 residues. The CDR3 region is CASSLHTAGYF. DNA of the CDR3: TGTGCCAGCAGCTTACATACAGCGGGGTACTTC.

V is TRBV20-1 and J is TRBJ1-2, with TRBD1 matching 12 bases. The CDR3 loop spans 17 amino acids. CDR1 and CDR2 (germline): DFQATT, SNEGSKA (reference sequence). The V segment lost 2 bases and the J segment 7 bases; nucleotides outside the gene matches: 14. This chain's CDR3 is CSARLPGRDRGLSGYTF. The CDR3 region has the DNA TGCAGTGCTAGACTCCCTGGAAGGGACAGGGGGCTAAGTGGCTACACCTTC.

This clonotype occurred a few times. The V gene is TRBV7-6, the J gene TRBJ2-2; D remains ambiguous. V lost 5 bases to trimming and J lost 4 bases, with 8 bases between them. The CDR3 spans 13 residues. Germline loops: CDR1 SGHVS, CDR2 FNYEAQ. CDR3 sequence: CASSPRFTGELFF. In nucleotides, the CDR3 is TGTGCCAGCAGCCCTAGGTTCACCGGGGAGCTGTTTTTT.

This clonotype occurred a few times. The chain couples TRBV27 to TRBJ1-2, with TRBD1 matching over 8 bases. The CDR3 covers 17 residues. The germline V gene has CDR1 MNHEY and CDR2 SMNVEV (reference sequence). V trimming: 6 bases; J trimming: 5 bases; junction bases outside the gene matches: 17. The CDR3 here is CASREGAGGSALYGYTF. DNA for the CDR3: TGTGCCAGCAGAGAGGGTGCAGGGGGCTCCGCCTTGTATGGCTACACCTTC.

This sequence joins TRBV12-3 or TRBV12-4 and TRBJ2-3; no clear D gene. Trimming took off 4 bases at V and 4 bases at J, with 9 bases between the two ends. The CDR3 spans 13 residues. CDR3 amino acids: CASSWARADTQYF. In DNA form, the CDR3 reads TGTGCCAGCAGTTGGGCCCGAGCAGATACGCAGTATTTT.

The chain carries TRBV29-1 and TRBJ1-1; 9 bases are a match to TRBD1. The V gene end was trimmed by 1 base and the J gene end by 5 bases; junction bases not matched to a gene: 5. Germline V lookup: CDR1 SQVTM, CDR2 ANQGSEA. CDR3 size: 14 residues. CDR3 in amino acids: CSVEVTGGVTEAFF. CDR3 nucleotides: TGCAGCGTTGAAGTGACAGGGGGGGTGACTGAAGCTTTCTTT.

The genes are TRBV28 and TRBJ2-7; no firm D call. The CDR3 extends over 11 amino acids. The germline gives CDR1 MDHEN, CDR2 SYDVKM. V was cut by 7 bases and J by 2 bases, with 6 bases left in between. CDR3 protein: CASNQAYEQYF. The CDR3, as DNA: TGTGCCAGCAACCAAGCCTACGAGCAGTACTTC. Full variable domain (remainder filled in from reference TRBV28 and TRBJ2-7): DVKVTQSSRYLVKRTGEKVFLECVQDMDHENMFWYRQDPGLGLRLIYFSYDVKMKEKGDIPEGYSVSREKKERFSLILESASTNQTSMYLCASNQAYEQYFGPGTRLTVT.

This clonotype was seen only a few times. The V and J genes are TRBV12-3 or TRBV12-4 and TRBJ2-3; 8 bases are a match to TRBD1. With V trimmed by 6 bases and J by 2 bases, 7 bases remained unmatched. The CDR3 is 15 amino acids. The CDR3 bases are TGTGCCAGCAGCCCGGACAGGGCGGCCACAGATACGCAGTATTTT. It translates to CASSPDRAATDTQYF.

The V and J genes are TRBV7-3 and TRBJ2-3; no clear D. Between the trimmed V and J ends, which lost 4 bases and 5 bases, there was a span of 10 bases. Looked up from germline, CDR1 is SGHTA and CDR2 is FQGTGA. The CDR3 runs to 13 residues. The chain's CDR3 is CASSSLLGDTQYF. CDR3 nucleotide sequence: TGTGCCAGCAGCTCCCTGCTGGGAGATACGCAGTATTTT.

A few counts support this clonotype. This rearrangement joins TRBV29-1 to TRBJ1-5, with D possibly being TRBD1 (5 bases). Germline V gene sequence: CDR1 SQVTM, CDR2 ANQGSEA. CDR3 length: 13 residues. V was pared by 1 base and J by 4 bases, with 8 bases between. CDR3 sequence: CSVEGDGNQPQHF. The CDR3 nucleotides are TGCAGCGTTGAAGGGGACGGTAATCAGCCCCAGCATTTT.

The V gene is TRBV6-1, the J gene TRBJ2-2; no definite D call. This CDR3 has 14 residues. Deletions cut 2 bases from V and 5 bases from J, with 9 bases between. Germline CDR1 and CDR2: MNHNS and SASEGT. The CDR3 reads CASSELSVTGELFF. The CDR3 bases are TGTGCCAGCAGTGAACTCTCGGTTACCGGGGAGCTGTTTTTT.

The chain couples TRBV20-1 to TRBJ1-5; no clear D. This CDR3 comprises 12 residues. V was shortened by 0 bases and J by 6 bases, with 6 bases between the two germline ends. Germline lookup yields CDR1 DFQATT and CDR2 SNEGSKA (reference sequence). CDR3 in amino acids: CSARDARQPQHF. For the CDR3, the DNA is TGCAGTGCTAGAGATGCTCGTCAGCCCCAGCATTTT.

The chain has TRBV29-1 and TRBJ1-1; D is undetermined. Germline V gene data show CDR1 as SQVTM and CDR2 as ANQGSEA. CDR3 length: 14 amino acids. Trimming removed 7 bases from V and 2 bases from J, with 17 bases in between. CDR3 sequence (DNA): TGCAGCGCCAGAGCCCAACAGACCAACACTGAAGCTTTCTTT. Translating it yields CSARAQQTNTEAFF.

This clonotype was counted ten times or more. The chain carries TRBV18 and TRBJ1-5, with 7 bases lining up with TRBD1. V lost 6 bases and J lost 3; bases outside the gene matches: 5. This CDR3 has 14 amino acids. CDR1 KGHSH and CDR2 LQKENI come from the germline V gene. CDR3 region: CASSQGGDNQPQHF. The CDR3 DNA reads TGTGCCAGCTCGCAGGGGGGGGACAATCAGCCCCAGCATTTT.

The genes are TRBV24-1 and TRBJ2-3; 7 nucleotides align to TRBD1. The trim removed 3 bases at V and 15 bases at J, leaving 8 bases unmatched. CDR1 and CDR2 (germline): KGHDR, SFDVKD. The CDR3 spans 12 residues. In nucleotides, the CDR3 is TGTGCCACCAGTGATGGCCGGGACAGACGATATTTT. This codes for CATSDGRDRRYF.